This T cell receptor (beta chain) was identified in a study of cytomegalovirus exposure and HLA in healthy donors. Trimming removed 0 bases from V and 2 bases from J; junction bases left unmatched: 11. CDR1 and CDR2 (germline): SGHTS, YDEGEE. This CDR3 is built from 18 residues. The study ran its PCR with 60 Vbeta and 13 Jbeta primers. Repertoires were generated with immunoSEQ multiplex PCR, while TCRdb's copy carries only in-frame clones and drops some. The sample lists approximately 140,000 clones; about 70% were seen once. The count of this clone is one. Its matching antigen is unknown. Regarding the study as a whole: The classifier reportedly diagnosed cytomegalovirus status with high sensitivity and specificity.

V is TRBV5-8 and J is TRBJ2-5; 9 positions match TRBD2. The sample was PBMCs. The receptor was isolated from a young man in good health and CMV-seronegative. The CDR3 nucleotides read TGTGCCAGCAGCTTGGGACTTAGCGGGGGAGCCAAACAAGAGACCCAGTACTTC. This translates into CASSLGLSGGAKQETQYF.